Detailed here is one T cell receptor beta chain. These data are taken from a study of cytomegalovirus exposure and HLA in healthy donors. The junction had 5 bases not matched to a gene; V was cut back by 2 bases and J by 4 bases. Germline CDR1 and CDR2: LNHNV and YYDKDF (reference sequence). CDR3 length: 15 residues. The PCR had 60 Vbeta and 13 Jbeta primers. Clones were sequenced by immunoSEQ multiplex PCR, and TCRdb holds only the in-frame ones, with some missing. The sample holds roughly 130,000 clones, just under 80% seen once. This receptor was obtained from a woman aged 40 to 49 in good health and CMV-seronegative. Specimen: PBMCs. The chain couples TRBV15 to TRBJ1-5; 7 bases agree with TRBD1. The CDR3 DNA reads TGTGCCACCAGCAGATACCAGGGGGGTAATCAGCCCCAGCATTTT. This encodes CATSRYQGGNQPQHF.